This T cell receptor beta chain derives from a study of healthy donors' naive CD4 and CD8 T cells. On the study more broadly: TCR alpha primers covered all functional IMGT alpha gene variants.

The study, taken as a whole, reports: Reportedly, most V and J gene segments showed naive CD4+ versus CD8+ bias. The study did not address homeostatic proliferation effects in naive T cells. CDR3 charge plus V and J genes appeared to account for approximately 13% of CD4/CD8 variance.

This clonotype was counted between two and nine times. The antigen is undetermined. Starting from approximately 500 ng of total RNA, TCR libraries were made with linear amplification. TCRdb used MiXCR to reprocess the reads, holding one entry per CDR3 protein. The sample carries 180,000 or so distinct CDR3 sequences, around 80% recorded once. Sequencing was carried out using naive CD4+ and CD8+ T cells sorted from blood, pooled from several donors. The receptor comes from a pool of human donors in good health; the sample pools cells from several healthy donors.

The CDR3 spells CASSLEGGHNQPQHF. In DNA form, the CDR3 reads TGCGCCAGCAGCTTGGAGGGGGGACACAATCAGCCCCAGCATTTT. The rearrangement links TRBV5-1 to TRBJ1-5; a possible D gene is TRBD1 (6 bases). Germline V gene lookup returns CDR1 SGHRS and CDR2 YFSETQ. The V end lost 0 bases, the J end lost 3 bases, and 10 bases lay between the germline ends. The CDR3 has 15 residues.